These 2 T cell receptor beta chains originate from one sample sequenced in a study of vaccination and CD4 T cells after COVID-19. Noted treatment: roughly 10-day PBMC culture with coronavirus spike peptide pools or control peptides (ViraFEST assay). At the Johns Hopkins FTIC core, DNA taken from cultured CD4+ T cells was sequenced by way of the Oncomine TCR Beta short-read assay. TCRdb re-called the PCR reads through MiXCR, storing one row per CDR3 protein. This table holds just under 20,000 distinct CDR3 sequences, about 50% found once. Which antigens these TCRs recognize remains unknown. The specimen sequenced was cultured CD4+ T cells from blood. The receptors here all came from a human donor with COVID-19.

The CDR3 protein is CASSLVGQGSGYTF. As DNA, the CDR3 is TGTGCCAGCAGCTTGGTAGGACAGGGTTCTGGCTACACCTTC. The chain employs TRBV5-5 and TRBJ1-2; 8 nucleotides line up with TRBD1. Germline loops: CDR1 SGHKS, CDR2 YYEKEE (reference sequence). J was trimmed by 7 bases and V by 0 bases; bases with no gene match: 5. CDR3 length: 14 amino acids. Supplemented by reference TRBV5-5 and TRBJ1-2, the full variable domain reads DAGVTQSPTHLIKTRGQQVTLRCSPISGHKSVSWYQQVLGQGPQFIFQYYEKEERGRGNFPDRFSARQFPNYSSELNVNALLLGDSALYLCASSLVGQGSGYTFGSGTRLTVV.

The chain is built from TRBV11-3 and TRBJ2-3, with TRBD1 matching 8 bases. Germline V lookup: CDR1 SGHNT, CDR2 YENEEA. CDR3 length: 16 amino acids. V lost 5 bases and J lost 2; bases outside the gene matches: 9. CDR3 nucleotide sequence: TGTGCCAGCAGCAAACGGACAGGGAGTAACACAGATACGCAGTATTTT. This codes for CASSKRTGSNTDTQYF.